The 4 T cell receptor beta chains in this list originate from one sample, sequenced in a study of Graves' ophthalmopathy and Graves' hyperthyroidism. Amplification of TCR beta CDR3 regions used RNA transcripts. First-round RT-PCR employed HTBI primers, with a second-round multiplex PCR after it. TCRdb re-analysed the multiplex PCR reads in MiXCR, keeping a single row per CDR3 protein. This table has about 210,000 distinct CDR3 sequences, 25% to 30% appearing once. Material: peripheral blood. All receptors derive from a man aged 45-60 years with Graves' ophthalmopathy.

At least ten counts were recorded for this clonotype. This CDR3 reads CASRGRESSYEQYF. The CDR3, as DNA: TGTGCCAGCAGGGGGAGAGAGAGCTCCTACGAGCAGTACTTC. The chain recombines TRBV27 with TRBJ2-7; D possibly corresponds to TRBD2 (5 bases). Germline CDR1 reads MNHEY; CDR2 reads SMNVEV (reference sequence). This CDR3 is 14 amino acids long. The V end lost 6 bases, the J end lost 0 bases, and 12 bases lay between the germline ends.

This clonotype was counted ten times or more. CDR3 in amino acids: CASSSDRIFYGYTF. The CDR3 DNA is TGTGCCAGCAGTTCGGACAGGATTTTCTATGGCTACACCTTC. The J gene is TRBJ1-2, the V gene TRBV28; 7 bases agree with TRBD1. Germline CDR1 is MDHEN and CDR2 is SYDVKM. J was trimmed by 4 bases and V by 4 bases; bases with no gene match: 6. This CDR3 has 14 residues.

This clonotype occurred many times. Here the CDR3 reads CASSFWTGGSFREETQYF. The CDR3 nucleotides are TGTGCCAGCAGCTTCTGGACAGGGGGCTCGTTCAGGGAAGAGACCCAGTACTTC. The chain recombines TRBV5-6 with TRBJ2-5; 11 nucleotides line up with TRBD1. V lost 2 bases and J lost 3; bases outside the gene matches: 12. CDR1 is SGHDT and CDR2 is YYEEEE in the germline V gene. This CDR3 contains 18 residues.

This clonotype was observed a handful of times. The chain carries TRBV2 and TRBJ2-5, with 14 bases aligning to TRBD2. The CDR3 consists of 17 residues. J lost 5 bases, V lost 2 bases, and 7 bases had no gene match. Germline loops: CDR1 SNHLY, CDR2 FYNNEI. The CDR3 loop is CASSEWSGLAGAETQYF. For the CDR3, the DNA is TGTGCCAGCAGTGAATGGTCGGGACTAGCGGGAGCGGAGACCCAGTACTTC. Full variable domain (missing parts from reference TRBV2 and TRBJ2-5): EPEVTQTPSHQVTQMGQEVILRCVPISNHLYFYWYRQILGQKVEFLVSFYNNEISEKSEIFDDQFSVERPDGSNFTLKIRSTKLEDSAMYFCASSEWSGLAGAETQYFGPGTRLLVL.